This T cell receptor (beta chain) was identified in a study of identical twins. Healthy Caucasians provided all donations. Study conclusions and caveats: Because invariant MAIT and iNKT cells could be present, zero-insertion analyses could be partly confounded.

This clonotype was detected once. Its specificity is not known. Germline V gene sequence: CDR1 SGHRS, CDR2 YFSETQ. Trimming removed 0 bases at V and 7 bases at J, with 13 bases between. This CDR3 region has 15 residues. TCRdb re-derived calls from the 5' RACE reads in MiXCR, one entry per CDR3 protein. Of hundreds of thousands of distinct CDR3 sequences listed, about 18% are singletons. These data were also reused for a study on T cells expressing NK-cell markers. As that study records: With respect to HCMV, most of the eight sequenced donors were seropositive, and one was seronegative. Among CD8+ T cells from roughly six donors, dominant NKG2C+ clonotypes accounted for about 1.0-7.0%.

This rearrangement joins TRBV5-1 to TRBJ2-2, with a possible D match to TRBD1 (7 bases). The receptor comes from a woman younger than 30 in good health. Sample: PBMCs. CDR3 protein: CASSLVPGGHGELFF. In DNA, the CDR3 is TGCGCCAGCAGCTTGGTTCCAGGGGGGCACGGGGAGCTGTTTTTT.